This T cell receptor beta chain was retrieved from a study of T cells in narcolepsy. The CDR3 length is 15 residues. Germline values: CDR1 MNHEY, CDR2 SVGAGI. J lost 2 bases, V lost 6 bases, and 4 bases had no gene match. Libraries were prepared by immunoSEQ multiplex PCR; TCRdb keeps only in-frame clonotypes and omits some of them. This table has fewer than 15,000 clones, approximately 88% appearing once. The chain combines TRBV6-5 with TRBJ2-1; 10 positions match TRBD2. The source material was CD45RA- memory CD4+ T cells from PBMCs. The TCR was taken from a human donor with narcolepsy. Written as DNA, the CDR3 is TGTGCCAGCAGCCGAGCGGGAGGGCCCTACAATGAGCAGTTCTTC. It codes for CASSRAGGPYNEQFF.